This entry is about one T cell receptor (beta chain). Its antigen is not yet known. Base-call qualities are not available, and no considerably larger clone is one nucleotide away. Counted from cysteine to phenylalanine, this CDR3 has 15 amino acids. The DNA shown is the 45-base CDR3, in frame from base 1. The germline V gene gives CDR1 as SGHRS and CDR2 as YFSETQ. Trimming takes 4 bases from V and 7 bases from J, and the germline ends sit 20 bases apart. The immunoSEQ Assay, a bias-controlled multiplex PCR, was used to amplify TCRbeta CDR3 regions from genomic DNA. Concerning the study's data processing: Within the assay, amplification of reference gene primers was used to estimate how many nucleated cells each sample contained. To quantify the absolute abundance of each unique TCRbeta CDR3 rearrangement, sequence reads were collapsed and filtered. For each sample, productive Simpson clonality was calculated by taking the square root of Simpson's diversity index across productive rearrangements. Drawn from immuneACCESS, this table holds only the in-frame rearrangements with V and J called that TCRdb kept. Clones are partly lost; checked studies trace under half to an unresolved V gene and leave the rest unexplained. That table is the source of V, J and clone size, and D and trimming were worked out from the DNA. This sample comprises roughly 270,000 clones, about 85% of them detected only once. Roughly 2.6% of the sample is held by the ten biggest clonotypes.

Participants in the prospective study were aged about 18 to 90 years, lived in 20 to 30 United States geographic areas, and enrolled through a virtual design. To assign participants to cohorts, the prospective study relied on clinical history that participants themselves reported in a screening survey and a study questionnaire. For ImmuneRACE Cohort 3, a participant was defined as recovered based on two consecutive negative NP/OP PCR tests, clearance by a healthcare professional, or resolution of symptoms. Each participant in the prospective study had whole blood, serum and a nasopharyngeal or oropharyngeal swab collected by mobile phlebotomists. Participants in the prospective study had the option to provide additional blood draws and questionnaires over a roughly 2-month period. Prospective study blood samples were shipped either frozen or at room temperature before DNA extraction. This specimen comes from a study of blood T cell repertoires in COVID-19 (dated by TCRdb to about 2020). In terms of the full investigation: Samples covering the acute and convalescent phases of COVID-19 were provided by collaborators in the United States, Italy and Spain. The prospective study material was composed of cDNA or gDNA derived from T cells, B-cell-depleted T cells, or PBMCs. Deeply sampled blood TCRbeta repertoires from subjects exposed to, actively infected with, or recovered from COVID-19 were included in the dataset. A freely available public database, intended as a resource for researchers studying the immune response to SARS-CoV-2, is where the repertoires were released. Samples came from the ongoing ImmuneRACE study (first 160 participants) plus 1,254 subjects from 6 global collaborators. A de-identified subject ID, COVID-19 status, age in years and sex were almost always included in the sample metadata. Where available, HLA class I and class II types were taken from metadata supplied by the sample provider and were not determined by assay-based typing. Results and caveats for the whole study, not just this receptor: The amount of clinical and demographic metadata varied by source and participant and was provided uncurated.

Recombination linked TRBV5-1 to TRBJ1-1; TRBD1 might be the D gene, on 6 matching bases. This sequence was found in a woman aged 45-65 years who had recovered from COVID-19. Material for sequencing was PBMCs or T cells enriched from blood (not recorded which). The sequenced DNA: TGCGCCAGCAGCCCCTCCATGCTACAGGGCTATGAAGCTTTCTTT. Translated, it reads CASSPSMLQGYEAFF.